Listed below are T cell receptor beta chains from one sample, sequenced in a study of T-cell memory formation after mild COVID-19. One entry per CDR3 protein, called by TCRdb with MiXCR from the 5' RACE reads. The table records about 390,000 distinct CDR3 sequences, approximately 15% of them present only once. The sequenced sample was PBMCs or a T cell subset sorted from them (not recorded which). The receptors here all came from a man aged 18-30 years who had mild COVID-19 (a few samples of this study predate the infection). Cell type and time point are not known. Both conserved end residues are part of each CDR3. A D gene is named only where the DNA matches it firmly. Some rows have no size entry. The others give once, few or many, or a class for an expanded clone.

CASSRETAKNGAEAFF TGTGCCAGCAGTCGGGAGACAGCGAAGAATGGGGCTGAAGCTTTCTTT TRBV6-6 - many TRBJ1-1
CATSTAGGSTDTQYF TGTGCCACCAGTACTGCCGGGGGCTCTACAGATACGCAGTATTTT TRBV24-1 - - TRBJ2-3
CASSLARTVSYEQYF TGCGCCAGCAGCTTGGCACGGACAGTGAGCTACGAGCAGTACTTC TRBV5-1 - - TRBJ2-7
CASSPPGSEAFF TGTGCCAGCTCACCACCTGGCAGTGAAGCTTTCTTT TRBV18 - - TRBJ1-1
CASSPTGQGVSIYGYTF TGTGCCAGCAGCCCGACGGGACAGGGGGTATCTATCTATGGCTACACCTTC TRBV7-2 TRBD1 - TRBJ1-2
CASRVSGGRNTGELFF TGTGCCAGCAGAGTCTCCGGGGGCCGGAACACCGGGGAGCTGTTTTTT TRBV28 - few TRBJ2-2
CASRRDRVYNEQFF TGTGCCAGCCGGCGGGACAGGGTGTACAATGAGCAGTTCTTC TRBV7-2 TRBD1 many TRBJ2-1
CASSTKGQAGNEQFF TGTGCCAGCAGCACCAAGGGACAGGCTGGTAATGAGCAGTTCTTC TRBV21-1 - few TRBJ2-1
CASSRLQGAYEQYF TGTGCCAGCAGTCGTCTTCAGGGTGCCTACGAGCAGTACTTC TRBV6-5 - - TRBJ2-7
CAISESRKAEQFF TGTGCCATCAGTGAGTCAAGAAAGGCTGAGCAGTTCTTC TRBV10-3 - few TRBJ2-1
CASSFDSKETQYF TGCGCCAGCAGCTTTGACAGCAAAGAGACCCAGTACTTC TRBV5-1 - - TRBJ2-5
CSVVRTGVPYEQYF TGCAGCGTGGTTCGGACAGGGGTACCCTACGAGCAGTACTTC TRBV29-1 TRBD1 - TRBJ2-7
CASSYAGTYSNQPQHF TGTGCCAGCAGTTACGCAGGGACTTATAGCAATCAGCCCCAGCATTTT TRBV12-3/TRBV12-4 - many TRBJ1-5
CASSVGTGNEKLFF TGTGCCAGCAGTGTCGGGACAGGGAATGAAAAACTGTTTTTT TRBV6-5 TRBD1 few TRBJ1-4